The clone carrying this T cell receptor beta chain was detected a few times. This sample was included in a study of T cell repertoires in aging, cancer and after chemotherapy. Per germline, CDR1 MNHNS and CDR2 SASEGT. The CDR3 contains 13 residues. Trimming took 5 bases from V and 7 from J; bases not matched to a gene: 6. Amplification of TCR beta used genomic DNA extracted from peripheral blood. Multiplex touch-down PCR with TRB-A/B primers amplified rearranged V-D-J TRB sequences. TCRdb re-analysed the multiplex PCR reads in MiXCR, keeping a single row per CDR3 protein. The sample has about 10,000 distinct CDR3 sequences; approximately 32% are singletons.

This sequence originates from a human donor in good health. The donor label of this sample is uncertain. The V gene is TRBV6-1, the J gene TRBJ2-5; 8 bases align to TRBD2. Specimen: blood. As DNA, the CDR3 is TGTGCCAGCAGTCCCACCCGGGGGGGGACCCAGTACTTC. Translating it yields CASSPTRGGTQYF.